The clone carrying this TCR beta chain has a handful of counts. The antigen is not known. The sample is drawn from a study of blood T cells in healthy people across ages. Findings and caveats of the study: Higher diversity and more naive CD4+ cells were features of long-lived donors, compared to aged donors.

The V end was cut by 6 bases, the J end by 0 bases, with 15 bases between. From germline, CDR1 is SNHLY and CDR2 FYNNEI. The CDR3 totals 16 residues. Sample-barcoded 5' priming and a J-beta primer mix drove a second PCR of about 7 to 12 cycles. Through a template-switch adaptor with 12 random nucleotides, each cDNA molecule received a tag. Each CDR3 protein gets one entry after TCRdb re-called the 5' RACE reads with MiXCR. The table shows 850,000 to 1,000,000 distinct CDR3 sequences, with roughly 43% occurring only once. This sequence joins TRBV2 and TRBJ2-4; either TRBD1 or TRBD2 may fit D (5 bases each). The sequenced material came from blood. The clonotype comes from a man aged 25 to 40 in good health. The CDR3 loop is CASSKEGILAKNIQYF. The CDR3 coding sequence is TGTGCCAGCAGCAAAGAGGGGATTCTAGCCAAAAACATTCAGTACTTC.